This T cell receptor beta chain appears in the sequencing data of a study of T cell responses to AZD1222 COVID-19 vaccine. Study-wide findings and caveats: Mapped onto spike, vaccine-associated CD4 TCRs spanned it and were dominant at 160-218 and 743-854. Spike-specific TCR breadth and depth rose after two AZD1222 doses.

The table lists this clone with a count of one. Its matching antigen is unknown. CDR3 length: 13 residues. Trimming took 3 bases from V and 12 from J; bases not matched to a gene: 6. Germline loops: CDR1 SGHNT, CDR2 YENEEA. Only in-frame clones appear in the TCRdb table, and some are missing; sequencing was by immunoSEQ multiplex PCR. There are 55,000 to 75,000 clones in the sample; around 85% occur only once, and around 20% lies in the top ten. The chain joins TRBV11-3 to TRBJ1-4; 8 nucleotides match TRBD1. Sequences were derived from peripheral blood, sampled on day 0 of AZD1222 vaccination. This sequence was found in an adult in good health. The CDR3 loop is CASSFLSGGELFF. CDR3 coding DNA: TGTGCCAGCAGCTTTCTTTCAGGGGGCGAACTGTTTTTT.